The entry below describes one T cell receptor beta chain. Antigen specificity is unknown. Trimming left V 4 bases short and J 6 bases short, with 18 bases between. This CDR3 contains 16 residues. The germline V gene has CDR1 SGHTA and CDR2 FQGTGA. Profiled with immunoSEQ multiplex PCR; TCRdb holds only in-frame clones, not every one. The table has some 200,000 clones, about four fifths seen once. This record comes from a study of cytotoxic CD8 clonotypes in ibrutinib-treated CLL. Background on the study: A median 12 months of treatment, range 6 to 36, preceded the collection of response samples. Study outcomes and limitations: Public clonotypes, found uncommonly, either contracted or stayed stable on treatment.

The TCR was taken from a human donor with chronic lymphocytic leukemia. The chain carries TRBV7-3 and TRBJ2-2, with D perhaps matching TRBD2 (6 bases). Material: PBMCs, obtained after 12 months of ibrutinib treatment. The CDR3 loop is CASSWDSTGGAGELFF. Here the CDR3 DNA reads TGTGCCAGCAGCTGGGACTCCACAGGAGGGGCCGGGGAGCTGTTTTTT.